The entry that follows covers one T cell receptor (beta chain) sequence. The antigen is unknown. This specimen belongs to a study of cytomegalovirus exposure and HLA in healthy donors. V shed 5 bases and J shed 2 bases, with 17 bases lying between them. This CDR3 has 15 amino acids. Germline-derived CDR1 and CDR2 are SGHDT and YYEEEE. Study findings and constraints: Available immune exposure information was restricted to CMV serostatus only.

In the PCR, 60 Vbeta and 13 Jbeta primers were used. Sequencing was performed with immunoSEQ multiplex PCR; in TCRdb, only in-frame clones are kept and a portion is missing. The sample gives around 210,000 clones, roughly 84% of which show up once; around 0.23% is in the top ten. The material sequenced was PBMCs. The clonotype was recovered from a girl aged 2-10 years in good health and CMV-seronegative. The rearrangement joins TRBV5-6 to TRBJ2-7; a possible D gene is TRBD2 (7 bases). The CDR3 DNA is TGTGCCAGCAGGGAACAGGGAGGGGGGGCCTACGAGCAGTACTTC. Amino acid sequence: CASREQGGGAYEQYF.